The 21 T cell receptor beta chains listed next were all sequenced from one sample in a study of T cells in Graves' hyperthyroidism and ophthalmopathy. Regions amplified from RNA transcripts were the TCR beta CDR3 regions. The HTBI primer set served for first-round RT-PCR of the TCR CDR3. TCRdb re-analysed the multiplex PCR reads in MiXCR, keeping a single row per CDR3 protein. Of hundreds of thousands of distinct CDR3 sequences listed, about 14% were seen once; the top ten hold about 12%. Sequencing was performed on blood. The receptor set was obtained from a woman aged 45-65 years with Graves' ophthalmopathy.

In its sample, this clonotype was seen many times. The genes are TRBV3-1 and TRBJ2-7, with D hard to call. The length of the CDR3 is 12 residues. Germline assignment: CDR1 LGHDT and CDR2 YNNKEL (reference sequence). The V end was cut by 4 bases, the J end by 6 bases, with 10 bases between. The CDR3 spells CASSLQKGEQYF. CDR3 sequence (DNA): TGTGCCAGCAGCCTTCAGAAGGGCGAGCAGTACTTC.

This clonotype was seen repeatedly, ten times or more. V is TRBV20-1 and J is TRBJ2-1; D is possibly TRBD1 (5 bases). Trimming shortened V by 6 bases and J by 0 bases, and 15 bases separated the two germline ends. The CDR3 is 15 residues long. The germline CDR1 and CDR2 sequences are DFQATT and SNEGSKA (reference sequence). The CDR3 region has the DNA TGCAGTGCGCAGATGTACAGGAGCTCCTACAATGAGCAGTTCTTC. Protein product: CSAQMYRSSYNEQFF.

The V gene is TRBV20-1, the J gene TRBJ1-5; 9 bases are a match to TRBD1. The CDR3 has 16 amino acids. Trimming took 0 bases from V and 1 from J; bases not matched to a gene: 4. Germline-derived CDR1 and CDR2 are DFQATT and SNEGSKA (reference sequence). The CDR3 coding sequence is TGCAGTGCTAGAGATACAGGGGGCCAGAGCAATCAGCCCCAGCATTTT. It yields the protein CSARDTGGQSNQPQHF.

This clonotype was detected many times. The rearrangement uses TRBV10-3 and TRBJ2-7; D is perhaps TRBD2 (6 bases). Germline CDR1 is ENHRY and CDR2 is SYGVKD. CDR3 length: 13 amino acids. V was clipped by 7 bases and J by 5 bases, with 15 bases between them. The CDR3 spells CAITQTRSDEQYF. The CDR3 nucleotides read TGTGCCATCACCCAGACTAGGTCGGACGAGCAGTACTTC.

A note on this clonotype: This could be a read error, since a much larger clone is one nucleotide away. The chain carries TRBV6-2 or TRBV6-3 and TRBJ2-1; D is uncertain. The germline gives CDR1 MNHEY, CDR2 SVGEGT. Trimming left V 1 base short and J 8 bases short, with 9 bases between. The CDR3 runs to 13 residues. The CDR3, as DNA: TGTGCCAGCAGTTACTTGACGTGGGATGAGCAGTTCTTC. Encoded protein: CASSYLTWDEQFF.

This clonotype has ten or more counts. The V gene is TRBV20-1, the J gene TRBJ1-1; perhaps TRBD1 as D (5 bases). Germline assignment: CDR1 DFQATT and CDR2 SNEGSKA (reference sequence). Trimming shortened V by 5 bases and J by 1 base, and 11 bases separated the two germline ends. This CDR3 has 13 residues. DNA of the CDR3: TGCAGTGCTTGCGACAGTCAGAACACTGAAGCTTTCTTT. Translating it yields CSACDSQNTEAFF.

This clonotype has only a few counts. This sequence joins TRBV7-9 and TRBJ1-2, with no clear D. Trimming removed 4 bases at V and 10 bases at J, with 16 bases between. This CDR3 region has 13 residues. Per germline, CDR1 SEHNR and CDR2 FQNEAQ (reference sequence). In nucleotides, the CDR3 is TGTGCCAGCAGCTCCGACCCAGTTCGGGACTACACCTTC. As protein: CASSSDPVRDYTF.

V and J are TRBV28 and TRBJ2-7, with D perhaps being TRBD1 or TRBD2 (6 bases each). Germline V lookup: CDR1 MDHEN, CDR2 SYDVKM. V lost 5 bases and J lost 2, with 13 bases in between. The CDR3 has 14 amino acids. The CDR3 loop reads CASSAPRGPYEQYF. The DNA of the CDR3 is TGTGCCAGCAGTGCCCCCCGGGGGCCCTACGAGCAGTACTTC.

This clonotype was seen at least ten times. This chain joins TRBV28 and TRBJ2-7; 7 nucleotides agree with TRBD1. The CDR3 totals 15 residues. The V gene end was trimmed by 4 bases and the J gene end by 4 bases; junction bases not matched to a gene: 10. CDR1 and CDR2 (germline): MDHEN, SYDVKM. CDR3 in amino acids: CASSSKTGSPYEQYF. In nucleotides, the CDR3 is TGTGCCAGCAGTTCCAAGACAGGGTCGCCATACGAGCAGTACTTC.

About this clonotype itself: A much larger clone differs from this one at a single base, so this may be a read error. The rearrangement links TRBV6-4 to TRBJ1-2, with a weak D call TRBD1 (6 bases). Trimming left V 2 bases short and J 6 bases short, with 16 bases between. The V gene's germline CDR1 is MRHNA and CDR2 SNTAGT. The CDR3 runs 15 residues. CDR3 sequence: CASSDTGAAVDGYTF. The CDR3 DNA reads as TGTGCCAGCAGTGACACGGGGGCCGCGGTTGATGGCTACACCTTC.

The rearrangement links TRBV6-1 to TRBJ2-7; possibly TRBD2 for D (6 bases). Between the trimmed V and J ends, which lost 1 base and 3 bases, there was a span of 22 bases. CDR1 is MNHNS, CDR2 SASEGT, per germline. The CDR3 is 18 amino acids. The CDR3: CASSEVGTGLLRFYEQYF. The CDR3 bases are TGTGCCAGCAGTGAAGTTGGGACGGGACTCCTTCGTTTCTACGAGCAGTACTTC.

The sample holds many counts of this clonotype. The chain links TRBV7-8 to TRBJ1-1; possible D gene TRBD1, 5 bases. The V end lost 3 bases, the J end lost 11 bases, and 16 bases lay between the germline ends. The germline gives CDR1 SGHVS, CDR2 FQNEAQ. This CDR3 region has 13 residues. CDR3 residues: CASSFQRDYGAFF. The CDR3 coding sequence is TGTGCCAGCAGCTTTCAGAGGGACTATGGGGCTTTCTTT. Full variable domain (outside the CDR3, taken from reference TRBV7-8 and TRBJ1-1): GAGVSQSPRYKVAKRGQDVALRCDPISGHVSLFWYQQALGQGPEFLTYFQNEAQLDKSGLPSDRFFAERPEGSVSTLKIQRTQQEDSAVYLCASSFQRDYGAFFGQGTRLTVV.

This clonotype showed up just a few times. The chain carries TRBV28 and TRBJ2-7; D may match TRBD1 or TRBD2 (7 bases each). There are 16 residues in the CDR3. Per the germline V gene, CDR1 is MDHEN and CDR2 is SYDVKM. Deletions cut 4 bases from V and 2 bases from J, with 18 bases between. This chain's CDR3 is CASSWARGGVPYEQYF. CDR3 sequence (DNA): TGTGCCAGCAGTTGGGCCAGGGGGGGCGTTCCCTACGAGCAGTACTTC.

This clonotype was counted at least ten times. This chain uses TRBV4-3 with TRBJ2-1; 7 positions match TRBD2. This CDR3 has 13 amino acids. The junction had 2 bases not matched to a gene; V was cut back by 2 bases and J by 7 bases. Per germline, CDR1 LGHNA and CDR2 YSLEER. The CDR3 loop is CASSQLLANEQFF. The CDR3 DNA sequence: TGCGCCAGCAGCCAATTACTAGCGAATGAGCAGTTCTTC.

A note on this clonotype: Given a much more abundant clone one base away, this may be a read error. The V gene is TRBV7-6, the J gene TRBJ2-4; 8 nucleotides align to TRBD2. In germline, CDR1 is SGHVS, CDR2 FNYEAQ. CDR3 length: 16 residues. The CDR3 DNA reads as TGTGCCAGCAGTTTGTTGCGGGGGGAAGCCAAAGACATTCAGTACTTC. It is translated as CASSLLRGEAKDIQYF.

This clonotype showed up just a few times. The chain employs TRBV5-8 and TRBJ2-6, with D possibly being TRBD1 (7 bases). The CDR3 sequence is 17 residues long. Trimming took off 3 bases at V and 0 bases at J, with 13 bases between the two ends. Looked up from germline, CDR1 is SGHTS and CDR2 is YDEGEE. The chain's CDR3 is CASSWYQGGSGANVLTF. CDR3 DNA sequence: TGTGCCAGCAGCTGGTATCAGGGGGGCTCTGGGGCCAACGTCCTGACTTTC.

V is TRBV6-1 and J is TRBJ2-7, with TRBD2 as a possible D gene (6 bases). Trimming pared 3 bases from V and 4 bases from J, leaving 10 bases between. The CDR3 is 13 residues long. Germline V CDR1 and CDR2: MNHNS, SASEGT. The CDR3, as DNA: TGTGCCAGCAGTGATACCGGGAGATACGAGCAGTACTTC. As protein: CASSDTGRYEQYF.

This clonotype was recorded a few times. The gene calls are TRBV5-1 and TRBJ2-1; TRBD2 matches at 11 bases. CDR3 length: 17 amino acids. Germline V gives CDR1 SGHRS, CDR2 YFSETQ. V lost 3 bases and J lost 1; bases outside the gene matches: 6. CDR3 region: CASSSRVAGGSYNEQFF. The CDR3 DNA reads as TGCGCCAGCAGCTCCCGGGTAGCGGGAGGGTCCTACAATGAGCAGTTCTTC. Full variable domain (missing parts from reference TRBV5-1 and TRBJ2-1): KAGVTQTPRYLIKTRGQQVTLSCSPISGHRSVSWYQQTPGQGLQFLFEYFSETQRNKGNFPGRFSGRQFSNSRSEMNVSTLELGDSALYLCASSSRVAGGSYNEQFFGPGTRLTVL.

The J gene is TRBJ2-1, the V gene TRBV15, with D tentatively TRBD1 or TRBD2 (6 bases each). Germline V CDR1 and CDR2: LNHNV, YYDKDF (reference sequence). Trimming removed 0 bases from V and 8 bases from J, with 14 bases in between. CDR3 length: 15 residues. The chain's CDR3 is CATSRDLMGGHEQFF. The CDR3 DNA is TGTGCCACCAGCAGAGATCTTATGGGGGGCCATGAGCAGTTCTTC.

This clonotype was recorded at least ten times. The genes are TRBV28 and TRBJ1-4, with D possibly TRBD1 on 5 matching bases. This CDR3 spans 16 amino acids. Looked up from germline, CDR1 is MDHEN and CDR2 is SYDVKM. V was shortened by 1 base and J by 5 bases, with 14 bases between the two germline ends. CDR3 in DNA: TGTGCCAGCAGTTTATTTTGGTTCGGGACCAATGAAAAACTGTTTTTT. Its translation: CASSLFWFGTNEKLFF.

This clonotype was found many times. This chain connects TRBV20-1 to TRBJ2-5, with D possibly TRBD1 on 6 matching bases. Trimming removed 1 base at V and 3 bases at J, with 9 bases between. This CDR3 region has 13 residues. Looked up from germline, CDR1 is DFQATT and CDR2 is SNEGSKA (reference sequence). The CDR3 nucleotides are TGCAGTGCTAGAGTAAACAGGGAAGAGACCCAGTACTTC. Its translation: CSARVNREETQYF.